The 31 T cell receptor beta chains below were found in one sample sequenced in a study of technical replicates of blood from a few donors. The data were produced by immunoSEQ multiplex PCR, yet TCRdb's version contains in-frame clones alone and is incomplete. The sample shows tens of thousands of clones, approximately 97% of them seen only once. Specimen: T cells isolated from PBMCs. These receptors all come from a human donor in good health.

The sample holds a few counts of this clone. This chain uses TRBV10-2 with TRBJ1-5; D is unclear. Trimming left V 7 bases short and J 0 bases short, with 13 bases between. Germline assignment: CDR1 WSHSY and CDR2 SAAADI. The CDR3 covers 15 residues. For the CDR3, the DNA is TGCGCCAGCACCAAGGGAGGGTATAGCAATCAGCCCCAGCATTTT. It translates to CASTKGGYSNQPQHF.

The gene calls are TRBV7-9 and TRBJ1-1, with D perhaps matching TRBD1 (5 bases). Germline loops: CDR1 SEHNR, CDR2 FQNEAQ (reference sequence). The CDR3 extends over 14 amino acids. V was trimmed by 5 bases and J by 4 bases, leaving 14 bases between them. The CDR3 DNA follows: TGTGCCAGCAGCCCGATGGGGGGGGGCACTGAAGCTTTCTTT. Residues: CASSPMGGGTEAFF.

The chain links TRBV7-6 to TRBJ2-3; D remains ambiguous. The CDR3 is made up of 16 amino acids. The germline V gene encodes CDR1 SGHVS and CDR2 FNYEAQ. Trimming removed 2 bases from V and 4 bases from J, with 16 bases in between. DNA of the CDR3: TGTGCCAGCAGCTTAACCAGGTCCCAGATCCCAGATACGCAGTATTTT. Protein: CASSLTRSQIPDTQYF. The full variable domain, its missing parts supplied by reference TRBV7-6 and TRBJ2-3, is GAGVSQSPRYKVTKRGQDVALRCDPISGHVSLYWYRQALGQGPEFLTYFNYEAQQDKSGLPNDRFSAERPEGSISTLTIQRTEQRDSAMYRCASSLTRSQIPDTQYFGPGTRLTVL.

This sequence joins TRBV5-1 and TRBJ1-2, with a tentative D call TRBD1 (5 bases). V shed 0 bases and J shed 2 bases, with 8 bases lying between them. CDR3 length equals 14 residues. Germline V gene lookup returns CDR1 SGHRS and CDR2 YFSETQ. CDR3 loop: CASSLGTQNYGYTF. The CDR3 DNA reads TGCGCCAGCAGCTTGGGGACACAAAACTATGGCTACACCTTC.

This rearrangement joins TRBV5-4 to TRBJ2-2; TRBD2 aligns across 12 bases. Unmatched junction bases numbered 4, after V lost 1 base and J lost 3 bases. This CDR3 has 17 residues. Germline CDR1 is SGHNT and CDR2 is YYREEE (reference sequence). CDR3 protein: CASSLRTSGDHTGELFF. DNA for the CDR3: TGTGCCAGCAGCTTGCGGACTAGCGGGGATCACACCGGGGAGCTGTTTTTT.

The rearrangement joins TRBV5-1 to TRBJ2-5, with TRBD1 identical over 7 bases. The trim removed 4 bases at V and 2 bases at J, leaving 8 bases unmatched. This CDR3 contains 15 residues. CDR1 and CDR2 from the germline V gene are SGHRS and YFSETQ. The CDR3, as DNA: TGCGCCAGCAGCATGGCCGGGACAGCACAAGAGACCCAGTACTTC. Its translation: CASSMAGTAQETQYF.

Here the CDR3 DNA reads TGTGCCAGCACGGGTACTCACGTTCTGAACACTGAAGCTTTCTTT. This codes for CASTGTHVLNTEAFF. This chain uses TRBV28 with TRBJ1-1; D gene uncertain. V shed 7 bases and J shed 0 bases, with 15 bases lying between them. The length of the CDR3 is 15 residues. Germline CDR1 is MDHEN and CDR2 is SYDVKM.

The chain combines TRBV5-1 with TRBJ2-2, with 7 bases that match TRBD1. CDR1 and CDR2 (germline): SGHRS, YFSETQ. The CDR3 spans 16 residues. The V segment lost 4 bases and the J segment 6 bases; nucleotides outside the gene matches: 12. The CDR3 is CASSRPPQTGAGELFF. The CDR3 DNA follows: TGCGCCAGCAGCCGCCCCCCACAAACAGGGGCCGGGGAGCTGTTTTTT.

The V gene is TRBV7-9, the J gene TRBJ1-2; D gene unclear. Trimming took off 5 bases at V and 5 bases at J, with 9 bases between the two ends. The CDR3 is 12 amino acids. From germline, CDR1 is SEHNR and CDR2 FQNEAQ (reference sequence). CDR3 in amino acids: CASSLEQYGYTF. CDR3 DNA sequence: TGTGCCAGCAGCCTAGAACAGTATGGCTACACCTTC.

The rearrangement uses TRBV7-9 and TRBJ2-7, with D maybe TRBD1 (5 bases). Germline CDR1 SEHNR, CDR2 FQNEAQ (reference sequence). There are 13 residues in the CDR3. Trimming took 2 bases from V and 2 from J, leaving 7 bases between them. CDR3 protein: CASSLIQAYEQYF. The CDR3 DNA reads TGTGCCAGCAGCTTAATACAGGCCTACGAGCAGTACTTC. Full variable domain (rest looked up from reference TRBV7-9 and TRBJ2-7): DTGVSQNPRHKITKRGQNVTFRCDPISEHNRLYWYRQTLGQGPEFLTYFQNEAQLEKSRLLSDRFSAERPKGSFSTLEIQRTEQGDSAMYLCASSLIQAYEQYFGPGTRLTVT.

The CDR3 loop reads CASSMAGRADTQYF. CDR3 nucleotides: TGTGCCAGCAGTATGGCGGGAAGGGCAGATACGCAGTATTTT. V and J are TRBV6-5 and TRBJ2-3; a possible D gene is TRBD2 (6 bases). Between the trimmed V and J ends, which lost 5 bases and 4 bases, there was a span of 13 bases. The CDR3 consists of 14 residues. CDR1 and CDR2 (germline): MNHEY, SVGAGI.

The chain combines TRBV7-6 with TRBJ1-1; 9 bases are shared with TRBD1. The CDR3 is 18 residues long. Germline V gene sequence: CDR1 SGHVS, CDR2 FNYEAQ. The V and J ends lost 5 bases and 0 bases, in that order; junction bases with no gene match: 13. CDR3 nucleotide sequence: TGTGCCAGCAGCCAAATCCTCGACAGGGGGGCTTTGAACACTGAAGCTTTCTTT. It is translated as CASSQILDRGALNTEAFF. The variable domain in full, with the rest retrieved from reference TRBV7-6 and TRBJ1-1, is GAGVSQSPRYKVTKRGQDVALRCDPISGHVSLYWYRQALGQGPEFLTYFNYEAQQDKSGLPNDRFSAERPEGSISTLTIQRTEQRDSAMYRCASSQILDRGALNTEAFFGQGTRLTVV.

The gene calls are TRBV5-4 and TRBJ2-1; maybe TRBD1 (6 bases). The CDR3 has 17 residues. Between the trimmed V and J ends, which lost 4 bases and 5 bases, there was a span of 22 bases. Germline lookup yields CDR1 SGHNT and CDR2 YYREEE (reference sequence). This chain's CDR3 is CASSVTGLEGTHNEQFF. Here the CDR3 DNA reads TGTGCCAGCAGCGTTACCGGGCTCGAGGGGACACACAATGAGCAGTTCTTC.

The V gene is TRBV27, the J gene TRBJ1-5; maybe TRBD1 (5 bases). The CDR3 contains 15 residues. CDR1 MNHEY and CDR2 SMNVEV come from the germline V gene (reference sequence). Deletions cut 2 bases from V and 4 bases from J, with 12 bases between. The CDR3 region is CASSLGGGRNQPQHF. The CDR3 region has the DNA TGTGCCAGCAGTTTAGGCGGGGGTCGAAATCAGCCCCAGCATTTT.

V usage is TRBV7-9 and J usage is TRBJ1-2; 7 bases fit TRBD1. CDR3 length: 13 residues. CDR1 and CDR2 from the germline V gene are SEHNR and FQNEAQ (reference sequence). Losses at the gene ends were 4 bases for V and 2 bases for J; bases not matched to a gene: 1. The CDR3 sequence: CASSSGGNYGYTF. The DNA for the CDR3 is TGTGCCAGCAGCTCAGGGGGGAACTATGGCTACACCTTC.

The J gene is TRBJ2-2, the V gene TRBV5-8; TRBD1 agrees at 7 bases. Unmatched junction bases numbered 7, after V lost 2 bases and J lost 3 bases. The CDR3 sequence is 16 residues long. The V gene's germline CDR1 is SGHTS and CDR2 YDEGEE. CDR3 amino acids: CASSFGSGGYTGELFF. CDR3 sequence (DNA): TGTGCCAGCAGCTTTGGGTCAGGGGGTTACACCGGGGAGCTGTTTTTT.

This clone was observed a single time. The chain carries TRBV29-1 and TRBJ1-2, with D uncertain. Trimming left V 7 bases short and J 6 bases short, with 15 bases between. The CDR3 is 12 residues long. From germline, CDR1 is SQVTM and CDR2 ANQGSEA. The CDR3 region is CSGGFEKDGYTF. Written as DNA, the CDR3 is TGCAGCGGAGGTTTCGAGAAAGATGGCTACACCTTC.

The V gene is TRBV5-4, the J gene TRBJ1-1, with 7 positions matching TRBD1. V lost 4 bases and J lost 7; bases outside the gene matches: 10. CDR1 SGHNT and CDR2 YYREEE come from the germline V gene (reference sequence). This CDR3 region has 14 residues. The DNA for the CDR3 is TGTGCCAGCAGCCCAAGGACAGGAGGCCTTGAAGCTTTCTTT. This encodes CASSPRTGGLEAFF.

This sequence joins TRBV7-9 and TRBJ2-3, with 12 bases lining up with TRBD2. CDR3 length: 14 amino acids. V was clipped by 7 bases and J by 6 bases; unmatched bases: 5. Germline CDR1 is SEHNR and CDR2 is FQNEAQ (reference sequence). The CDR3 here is CASTRLAGADTQYF. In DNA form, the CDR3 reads TGTGCCAGCACCCGACTAGCGGGGGCCGATACGCAGTATTTT.

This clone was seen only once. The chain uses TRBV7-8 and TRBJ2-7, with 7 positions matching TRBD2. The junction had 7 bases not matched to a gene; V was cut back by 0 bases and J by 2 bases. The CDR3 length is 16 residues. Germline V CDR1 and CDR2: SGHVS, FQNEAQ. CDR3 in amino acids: CASSLAIIGRAYEQYF. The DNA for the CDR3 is TGTGCCAGCAGCTTAGCGATAATTGGGAGGGCCTACGAGCAGTACTTC.

The chain's CDR3 is CASSLTSGSHNEQFF. As DNA, the CDR3 is TGTGCCAGCAGTCTGACTAGCGGGAGTCACAATGAGCAGTTCTTC. The chain combines TRBV28 with TRBJ2-1; 12 bases fit TRBD2. Losses at the gene ends were 5 bases for V and 5 bases for J; bases not matched to a gene: 4. The CDR3 spans 15 residues. Germline V gene lookup returns CDR1 MDHEN and CDR2 SYDVKM. The full variable domain, rest sourced from reference TRBV28 and TRBJ2-1, is DVKVTQSSRYLVKRTGEKVFLECVQDMDHENMFWYRQDPGLGLRLIYFSYDVKMKEKGDIPEGYSVSREKKERFSLILESASTNQTSMYLCASSLTSGSHNEQFFGPGTRLTVL.

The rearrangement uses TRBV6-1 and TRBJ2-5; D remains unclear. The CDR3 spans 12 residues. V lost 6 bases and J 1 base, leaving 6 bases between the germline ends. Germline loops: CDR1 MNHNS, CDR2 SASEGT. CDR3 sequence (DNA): TGTGCCAGCAGGTGGAGCCAAGAGACCCAGTACTTC. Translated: CASRWSQETQYF.

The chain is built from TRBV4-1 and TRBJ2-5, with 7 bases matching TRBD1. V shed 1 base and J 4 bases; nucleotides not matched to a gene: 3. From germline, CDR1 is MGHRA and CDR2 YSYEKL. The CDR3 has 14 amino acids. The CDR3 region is CASSQVPGGETQYF. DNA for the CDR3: TGCGCCAGCAGCCAAGTTCCAGGGGGAGAGACCCAGTACTTC.

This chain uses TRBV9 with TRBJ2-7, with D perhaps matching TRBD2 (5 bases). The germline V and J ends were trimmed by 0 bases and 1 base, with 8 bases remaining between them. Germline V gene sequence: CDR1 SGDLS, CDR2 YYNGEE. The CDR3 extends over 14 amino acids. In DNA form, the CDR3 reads TGTGCCAGCAGCGTAGAACTAGTATCCTACGAGCAGTACTTC. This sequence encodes CASSVELVSYEQYF.

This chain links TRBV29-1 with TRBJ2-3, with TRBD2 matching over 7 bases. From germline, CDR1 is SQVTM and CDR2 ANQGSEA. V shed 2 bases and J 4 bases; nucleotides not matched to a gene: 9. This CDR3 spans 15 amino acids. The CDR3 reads CSVEYQRDGADTQYF. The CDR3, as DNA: TGCAGCGTTGAATACCAGCGGGATGGGGCAGATACGCAGTATTTT.

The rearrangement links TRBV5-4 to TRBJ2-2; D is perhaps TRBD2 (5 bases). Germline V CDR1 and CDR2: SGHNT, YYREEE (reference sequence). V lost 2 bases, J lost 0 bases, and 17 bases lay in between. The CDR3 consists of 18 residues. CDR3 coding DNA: TGTGCCAGCAGCTTTAGGCGGCGCCGGGATCCGAACACCGGGGAGCTGTTTTTT. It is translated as CASSFRRRRDPNTGELFF.

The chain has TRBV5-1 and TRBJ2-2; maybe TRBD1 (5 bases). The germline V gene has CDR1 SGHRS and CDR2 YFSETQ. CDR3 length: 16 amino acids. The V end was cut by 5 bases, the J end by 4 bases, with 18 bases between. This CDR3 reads CASSHARKGATGELFF. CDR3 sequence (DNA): TGCGCCAGCAGTCACGCGCGTAAAGGGGCCACCGGGGAGCTGTTTTTT.

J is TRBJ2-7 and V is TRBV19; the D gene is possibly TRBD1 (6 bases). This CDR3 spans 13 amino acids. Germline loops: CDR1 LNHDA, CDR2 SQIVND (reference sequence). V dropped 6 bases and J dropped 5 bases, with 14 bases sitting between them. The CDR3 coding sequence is TGTGCCAGTAGCTCTCCCCCAGGGGACGAGCAGTACTTC. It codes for CASSSPPGDEQYF. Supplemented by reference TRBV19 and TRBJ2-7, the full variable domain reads DGGITQSPKYLFRKEGQNVTLSCEQNLNHDAMYWYRQDPGQGLRLIYYSQIVNDFQKGDIAEGYSVSREKKESFPLTVTSAQKNPTAFYLCASSSPPGDEQYFGPGTRLTVT.

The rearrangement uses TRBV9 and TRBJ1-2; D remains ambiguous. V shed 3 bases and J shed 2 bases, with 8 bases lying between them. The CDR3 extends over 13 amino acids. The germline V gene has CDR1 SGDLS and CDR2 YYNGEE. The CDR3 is CASSATVNYGYTF. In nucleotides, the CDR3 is TGTGCCAGCAGCGCAACAGTCAACTATGGCTACACCTTC.

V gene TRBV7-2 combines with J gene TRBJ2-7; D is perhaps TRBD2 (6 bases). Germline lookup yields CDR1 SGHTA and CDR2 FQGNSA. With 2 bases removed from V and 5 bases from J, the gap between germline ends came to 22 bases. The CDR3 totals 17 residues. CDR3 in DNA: TGTGCCAGCAGCTTACCCCTCCGGGACTGGGCGTCCCACGAGCAGTACTTC. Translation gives CASSLPLRDWASHEQYF. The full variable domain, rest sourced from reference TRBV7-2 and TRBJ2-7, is GAGVSQSPSNKVTEKGKDVELRCDPISGHTALYWYRQSLGQGLEFLIYFQGNSAPDKSGLPSDRFSAERTGGSVSTLTIQRTQQEDSAVYLCASSLPLRDWASHEQYFGPGTRLTVT.

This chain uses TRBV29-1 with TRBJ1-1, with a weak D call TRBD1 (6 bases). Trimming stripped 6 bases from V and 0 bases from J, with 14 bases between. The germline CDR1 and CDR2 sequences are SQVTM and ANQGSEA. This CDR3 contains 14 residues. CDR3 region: CSVVGGAMNTEAFF. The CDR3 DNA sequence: TGCAGCGTCGTAGGGGGGGCGATGAACACTGAAGCTTTCTTT.